This entry is about one TCR beta chain. Its antigen is undetermined. Trimming cost V 6 bases and J 2 bases, with 10 bases left between them. The CDR3 covers 13 residues. CDR1 is MNHEY and CDR2 is SMNVEV in the germline V gene (reference sequence). The isolated RNA, all of it, was reverse transcribed, so expressed TCRB transcripts were what got sequenced. Assay used: immunoSEQ multiplex PCR; TCRdb lists only in-frame clones, some missing. The table lists hundreds of thousands of clones, roughly an eighth of them singletons. The data are from a study of beta chain features in type 1 diabetes. For the study at large: Healthy donors, compared against patients, showed similar age, gender and cell yields. Study-level results: Naive, central memory and Treg TCRB repertoires appeared more alike in patients than in healthy donors. There was a moderate but significant shortening of TCRB CDR3s in all four CD4+ subsets of Type 1 diabetes patients.

Sequencing input: naive CD4+ T cells from blood. The J gene is TRBJ2-5, the V gene TRBV27, with D possibly being TRBD1 (6 bases). This TCR came from a man aged 18 to 30 with type 1 diabetes. Here the CDR3 DNA reads TGTGCCAGCAGCAGGACAGTACAAGAGACCCAGTACTTC. It codes for CASSRTVQETQYF.